The source of this TCR beta chain is a study of beta chain features in type 1 diabetes (dated by TCRdb to 2016 to 2019). At the level of the whole study: No differences in mean age, gender distribution, total cell number or subset yield were found between patients and healthy donors. Across all samples, about 110 million sorted cells were examined, and cell number per subset correlated strongly with RNA yield. The study compared the TCRB repertoires of sorted circulating CD4+ T cell subsets in recently diagnosed type 1 diabetes patients with those in matched healthy donors. Regulatory and stem cell-like memory subsets were obtained from only 8 patients and roughly eight healthy donors, while naive and central memory subsets were obtained from all 30 or so donors.

On this clone itself: Its antigen has not been determined. Per-base qualities were not stored, and no clone one base away is much larger.

Each donor gave one peripheral blood draw, roughly 120 mL on average, collected into heparinised tubes. Naive, central memory, regulatory and stem cell-like memory CD4+ T cells were sorted on a BD FACSAria II using a panel including CD45RO, CCR7, CD25, CD127, CD95 and CD27. A purity above 98% was achieved for all sorted populations. PBMCs were isolated right away by Lymphoprep density gradient centrifugation and were stained directly, without culture. To minimize batch effects, samples were stained and sorted in pairs, one healthy donor with one patient per experiment. The entire isolated RNA was reverse transcribed using the High Capacity cDNA Reverse Transcription Kit, and thus expressed TCRB transcripts were sequenced. Deep immunoSEQ sequencing was applied to naive, central memory and regulatory T cell samples, giving an average of about 3.6 million total reads per sample. After sorted cells were lysed in RLT buffer, RNA was extracted with DNase-treated RNeasy Micro or Mini kits, with the choice depending on cell number. To prevent cross-contamination, every cell subset was processed on its own, while patient and healthy donor samples were processed together. Using the immunoSEQ multiplex PCR, TCRB sequences were amplified from cDNA into 87-bp fragments spanning the CDR3 region. Sequencing of the amplicons was performed on the Illumina HiSeq platform. As for the original processing: PCR bias was corrected computationally using synthetic template baselines, and reads within Hamming distance 2 were collapsed, with unmergeable singletons discarded. By aligning reads against IMGT, V, D and J genes, CDR3 length, and insertions or deletions at six rearrangement sites were assigned. Within each subset, clonotype counts were normalized to the number of sorted cells before true diversity and Gini coefficients were calculated with the tcR R package. Repertoire sharing was quantified using the overlap coefficient calculated on TCRB nucleotide sequences. As a proxy for the pre-selection repertoire, out-of-frame TCRB sequences from naive cells were analyzed. TCRdb stores this immuneACCESS table with in-frame sequences only. Part of the clones is absent; in the studies checked, under half of the shortfall reflects unresolved V genes, and no reason is known for the rest. V and J calls and clone size are as listed in that table; D and trimming were resolved from the DNA. The sample has fewer than 450,000 clones on record, about 14% of them singletons. The ten biggest clones cover roughly 0.015% of the sample.

The germline V gene encodes CDR1 SQVTM and CDR2 ANQGSEA. The CDR3, from cysteine to phenylalanine, totals 14 residues. The DNA shown is the 42-base CDR3, in frame from base 1. V is cut back by 6 bases and J by 0 bases, with 6 bases in the junction unmatched. Study-wide findings and limitations: PCR might favor shorter templates, but patient and control samples were amplified and corrected together, so any skew would affect both groups equally. Naive, central memory and regulatory TCRB repertoires appeared to be more similar among patients than among healthy donors. Because cDNA was sequenced instead of genomic DNA, highly expressing activated cells could be over-represented, though the groups showed no difference in activation or CD3 levels. Only small numbers of individuals were included in the HLA sub-analyses, which left unresolved whether HLA type had any influence on TCRB rearrangement. A moderate but significant shortening of TCRB CDR3 length was observed in type 1 diabetes patients in all four CD4+ subsets. Patients with type 1 diabetes made fewer insertions and deleted more nucleotides at VDJ recombination sites, implying thymic rearrangement abnormalities.

The chain links TRBV29-1 with TRBJ2-3; TRBD2 aligns with 7 central bases. Sequencing used naive CD4+ T cells from blood. Per the publication, the cell subset or site label means: true naive CD4+ T cells. The TCR originated in a young woman with type 1 diabetes. The sequenced DNA: TGCAGCGTCATGGGTAGCGGGAGCACAGATACGCAGTATTTT. This encodes CSVMGSGSTDTQYF.